These T cell receptor beta chains were read from a single sample in a study of blood T cell repertoires in COVID-19. Only in-frame clones appear in the TCRdb table, and some are missing; sequencing was by immunoSEQ multiplex PCR. Of hundreds of thousands of clones in the sample, approximately 90% are singletons; the top ten hold approximately 2%. The sequenced sample consisted of PBMCs or T cells enriched from blood (not recorded which). The receptors originated from a woman under 30 with acute COVID-19. Both conserved end residues are part of each CDR3.

v_call cdr3_aa
TRBV6-5 CASSRGQGAGSPLHF
TRBV2 CASRPGTGGPGGTDTQYF
TRBV19 CASSIVYLRDINEKLFF
TRBV19 CASGAGLHNQPQHF
TRBV6-1 CASSEAGGGVYEQYF
TRBV7-2 CASSVVTGPDTQYF
TRBV30 CAWSPPVGETYNEQFF
TRBV28 CASSFVRSGNTIYF
TRBV3-1/TRBV3-2 CASSQGAASGGNEQFF
TRBV28 CASGVADNKNIQYF
TRBV7-9 CASSSRGRMTEAFF
TRBV5-1 CASSLLGQLFMNTEAFF
TRBV19 CASSIGGGPNYNEQFF
TRBV20-1 CSASSGGALSSYEQYF
TRBV7-2 CASSQKGQPSNYGYTF
TRBV28 CASIRDSAHEQFF
TRBV7-9 CASSLDAYTEAFF
TRBV20-1 CSASVETDHYEQYF
TRBV5-1 CASSSKLDARSQYF
TRBV5-6 CASSAPGRWQRSDYGYTF
TRBV9 CASSSGTSHEQYF
TRBV5-1 CASSGGQANTEAFF
TRBV5-6 CASRQGGGETQYF
TRBV2 CASGDSQLSGNTIYF
TRBV27 CASSGGQGDEQYF
TRBV13 CASSPDRDYGYTF
TRBV7-9 CASSPRAAGGGSNEQFF
TRBV11-2 CASSSTRDRAYEQYF
TRBV2 CASSDVILTDTQYF
TRBV7-2 CASSPTGPREKLFF
TRBV18 CASSPLRGQETQYF
TRBV19 CASRGTGGFPSTGELFF
TRBV27 CASSPGGARGYTF
TRBV28 CASSPPAGGGGDGYTF
TRBV2 CASRADRADQPQHF
TRBV6-2/TRBV6-3 CASSYISIRMPYEQYF
TRBV5-1 CASSLVDRAYGYTF
TRBV2 CASRQGVSEQYF
TRBV29-1 CSALGSLGRVNGYTF
TRBV7-2 CASSQIAGVRNEQFF
TRBV30 CAWSRGVGAGGYEQYF
TRBV7-8 CASSLFSGTVNYEQYF
TRBV3-1/TRBV3-2 CATQFGGQGNTGELFF
TRBV6-5 CASSYNTLYEQYF